This T cell receptor (beta chain) comes out of a study of cytomegalovirus exposure and HLA in healthy donors. Overall study: HLA-typed donors were the source of 90 million or so unique TCRs, which an early data release held. Study conclusions and caveats: With later analysis, a missense DCLRE1C variant became linked to TCR beta V- and J-gene trimming. Per a prior analysis, the majority of TCR beta V segments were productive roughly 90% or roughly 30% of the time.

Trimming pared 4 bases from V and 6 bases from J, leaving 12 bases between. CDR1 is MDHEN, CDR2 SYDVKM, per germline. This CDR3 is 13 amino acids long. With respect to this clone: No antigen is known for it.

The PCR used 60 Vbeta and 13 Jbeta primers. The table came from immunoSEQ multiplex PCR; TCRdb's copy has only in-frame clones and leaves some out. The table shows around 80,000 clones, with 62% occurring only once. Material for sequencing was PBMCs. The receptor was derived from a male donor in good health and CMV-seropositive. The chain uses TRBV28 and TRBJ2-5; D gene ambiguous. CDR3 sequence: CASSSTALKTQYF. CDR3 DNA: TGTGCCAGCAGTTCAACAGCTTTGAAGACCCAGTACTTC. Using reference TRBV28 and TRBJ2-5 for the parts outside the CDR3, the full variable domain is DVKVTQSSRYLVKRTGEKVFLECVQDMDHENMFWYRQDPGLGLRLIYFSYDVKMKEKGDIPEGYSVSREKKERFSLILESASTNQTSMYLCASSSTALKTQYFGPGTRLLVL.